Shown below are 23 T cell receptor beta chains from a single sample sequenced in a study of response to subunit inactivated influenza vaccine. TCRdb recomputed calls from the RT-PCR reads with MiXCR, one row per CDR3 protein. The sample lists 630,000 or so distinct CDR3 sequences, less than 20% occurring once. Sample: PBMCs from blood, taken 11 to 12 days after vaccination. These TCRs come from a man aged 45-65 years who received an inactivated influenza vaccine.

This clonotype was seen only a few times. The rearrangement links TRBV19 to TRBJ2-1; D is unclear. The V and J ends lost 0 bases and 4 bases respectively, with 4 bases between them. Per the germline V gene, CDR1 is LNHDA and CDR2 is SQIVND (reference sequence). CDR3 length: 13 amino acids. The CDR3 here is CASSIEVYNEQFF. The CDR3 nucleotides are TGTGCCAGTAGTATAGAAGTATACAATGAGCAGTTCTTC.

The V and J genes are TRBV27 and TRBJ2-7, with D tentatively TRBD2 (5 bases). V lost 8 bases and J 2 bases, leaving 13 bases between the germline ends. Germline assignment: CDR1 MNHEY and CDR2 SMNVEV (reference sequence). CDR3 size: 13 residues. CDR3 region: CASGSSRAYEQYF. CDR3 sequence (DNA): TGTGCCAGCGGGAGCAGTCGGGCCTACGAGCAGTACTTC.

In this sample, this clonotype turned up many times. The chain recombines TRBV29-1 with TRBJ2-1; 12 nucleotides agree with TRBD1. Trimming removed 6 bases from V and 7 bases from J; junction bases left unmatched: 1. There are 12 residues in the CDR3. The germline gives CDR1 SQVTM, CDR2 ANQGSEA. CDR3 sequence (DNA): TGCAGCGTGGGACAGGGGGCGAATGAGCAGTTCTTC. This gives the protein CSVGQGANEQFF.

This clonotype came up a few times. The rearrangement links TRBV7-2 to TRBJ2-5; D call uncertain. The CDR3 runs to 13 residues. In germline, CDR1 is SGHTA, CDR2 FQGNSA. Between the trimmed V and J ends, which lost 5 bases and 2 bases, there was a span of 9 bases. CDR3 sequence: CASSPTAQETQYF. The CDR3 region has the DNA TGTGCCAGCAGCCCCACGGCTCAAGAGACCCAGTACTTC.

In this sample, this clonotype turned up a few times. The rearrangement links TRBV6-1 to TRBJ2-1; D might be TRBD2 (6 bases). The V end was cut by 7 bases, the J end by 3 bases, with 25 bases between. The CDR3 loop spans 18 amino acids. Germline V lookup: CDR1 MNHNS, CDR2 SASEGT. The CDR3 protein is CASTPGLSTPILYNEQFF. The CDR3 region has the DNA TGTGCCAGCACCCCGGGACTCTCGACACCAATCCTCTACAATGAGCAGTTCTTC.

V gene TRBV30 combines with J gene TRBJ2-1; 9 positions agree with TRBD2. Germline values: CDR1 GTSNPN, CDR2 SVGIG (reference sequence). The junction had 11 bases not matched to a gene; V was cut back by 7 bases and J by 1 base. CDR3 length equals 16 residues. CDR3 DNA sequence: TGTGCCTACCTTGAGGGGAGCGGGAGGTCCTACAATGAGCAGTTCTTC. It encodes CAYLEGSGRSYNEQFF.

J is TRBJ2-2 and V is TRBV6-1; 9 bases are a match to TRBD1. The trim removed 8 bases at V and 0 bases at J, leaving 1 base unmatched. This CDR3 spans 14 amino acids. Per the germline V gene, CDR1 is MNHNS and CDR2 is SASEGT. DNA for the CDR3: TGTGCCAGCCGACAGGGGGCGAACACCGGGGAGCTGTTTTTT. Protein product: CASRQGANTGELFF.

V is TRBV20-1 and J is TRBJ2-7; 7 nucleotides align to TRBD1. V trimming: 0 bases; J trimming: 5 bases; junction bases outside the gene matches: 7. This CDR3 comprises 14 residues. CDR1 and CDR2 (germline): DFQATT, SNEGSKA (reference sequence). In DNA form, the CDR3 reads TGCAGTGCTAGAGATACCCACAGGGGCGACGAGCAGTACTTC. Translating it yields CSARDTHRGDEQYF.

The V call is TRBV14, the J call TRBJ1-1; maybe TRBD1 (6 bases). The CDR3 totals 16 residues. Trimming removed 2 bases from V and 1 base from J, with 14 bases in between. Germline-derived CDR1 and CDR2 are SGHDN and FVKESK. The CDR3 reads CASSQRGRGPNTEAFF. CDR3 coding DNA: TGTGCCAGCAGCCAAAGGGGCAGGGGCCCGAACACTGAAGCTTTCTTT.

This clonotype occurred a few times. The gene calls are TRBV20-1 and TRBJ2-1; D ambiguous. The CDR3 spans 12 residues. V shed 5 bases and J shed 10 bases, with 15 bases lying between them. In germline, CDR1 is DFQATT, CDR2 SNEGSKA (reference sequence). This chain's CDR3 is CSARTRDWEQFF. CDR3 in DNA: TGCAGTGCTCGGACCCGCGATTGGGAGCAGTTCTTC.

J is TRBJ1-2 and V is TRBV7-2, with 7 positions matching TRBD1. CDR1 is SGHTA, CDR2 FQGNSA, per germline. The CDR3 length is 15 residues. J lost 2 bases, V lost 4 bases, and 7 bases had no gene match. The CDR3 sequence: CASSSTGTENYGYTF. As DNA, the CDR3 is TGTGCCAGCAGCTCAACCGGGACAGAGAACTATGGCTACACCTTC.

This clonotype was detected only a few times. The V and J genes are TRBV4-1 and TRBJ1-2, with D possibly matching TRBD1 (6 bases). Germline-derived CDR1 and CDR2 are MGHRA and YSYEKL. V dropped 0 bases and J dropped 0 bases, with 17 bases sitting between them. The CDR3 totals 18 residues. The CDR3 coding sequence is TGCGCCAGCAGCCAAGATATTTACAGGGTCGGAGCTAACTATGGCTACACCTTC. Residues: CASSQDIYRVGANYGYTF.

The chain combines TRBV6-2 or TRBV6-3 with TRBJ2-6; 11 bases map to TRBD1. The CDR3 contains 16 residues. The germline CDR1 and CDR2 sequences are MNHEY and SVGEGT. With 6 bases clipped from V and 6 bases from J, the junction kept 7 bases outside the gene matches. The CDR3 loop is CASSGQGALEANVLTF. CDR3 DNA sequence: TGTGCCAGCAGCGGACAGGGGGCCCTGGAGGCCAACGTCCTGACTTTC.

This clonotype was counted only a few times. The genes are TRBV6-1 and TRBJ1-6; TRBD1 aligns across 9 bases. Germline V lookup: CDR1 MNHNS, CDR2 SASEGT. The CDR3 loop spans 14 amino acids. The V gene end was trimmed by 6 bases and the J gene end by 10 bases; junction bases not matched to a gene: 7. Here the CDR3 reads CASSPQGARSPLHF. The CDR3 nucleotides are TGTGCCAGCAGCCCACAGGGGGCGAGGTCACCCCTCCACTTT.

This chain links TRBV14 with TRBJ2-1, with 15 bases that match TRBD2. Germline V lookup: CDR1 SGHDN, CDR2 FVKESK. V shed 4 bases, J shed 12 bases, and the junction held 7 bases outside the gene matches. The CDR3 extends over 15 amino acids. The CDR3 nucleotides read TGTGCCAGCAGCCCGGGGACTAGCGGGGGGATCGGGCAGTTCTTC. Translation gives CASSPGTSGGIGQFF.

This clonotype turned up a few times. This sequence joins TRBV28 and TRBJ2-2; D possibly corresponds to TRBD2 (6 bases). In germline, CDR1 is MDHEN, CDR2 SYDVKM. The CDR3 is made up of 15 amino acids. V shed 3 bases and J shed 4 bases, with 12 bases lying between them. In nucleotides, the CDR3 is TGTGCCAGCAGTTTCCCAGGGACTGCCACCGGGGAGCTGTTTTTT. Its translation is CASSFPGTATGELFF. Drawing the rest from reference TRBV28 and TRBJ2-2, the complete variable domain is DVKVTQSSRYLVKRTGEKVFLECVQDMDHENMFWYRQDPGLGLRLIYFSYDVKMKEKGDIPEGYSVSREKKERFSLILESASTNQTSMYLCASSFPGTATGELFFGEGSRLTVL.

The chain employs TRBV12-3 or TRBV12-4 and TRBJ2-3; no clear D gene. Between the trimmed V and J ends, which lost 6 bases and 0 bases, there was a span of 13 bases. The CDR3 spans 15 residues. This CDR3 reads CASSLGYDSTDTQYF. In DNA, the CDR3 is TGTGCCAGCAGCCTGGGGTACGATAGCACAGATACGCAGTATTTT.

This clonotype was recorded at least ten times. The chain employs TRBV3-1 and TRBJ2-3; D perhaps matches TRBD2 (7 bases). CDR1 LGHDT and CDR2 YNNKEL come from the germline V gene (reference sequence). Trimming took 7 bases from V and 3 from J, leaving 14 bases between them. This CDR3 contains 14 residues. CDR3: CASTPGGGTDTQYF. CDR3 DNA sequence: TGTGCCAGCACCCCGGGGGGCGGTACAGATACGCAGTATTTT.

V usage is TRBV20-1 and J usage is TRBJ2-1; perhaps TRBD2 as D (5 bases). Trimming took off 0 bases at V and 8 bases at J, with 14 bases between the two ends. CDR3 length: 14 amino acids. The germline V gene encodes CDR1 DFQATT and CDR2 SNEGSKA (reference sequence). This CDR3 is CSARDWASMDEQFF. The CDR3 nucleotides are TGCAGTGCTAGAGATTGGGCTAGCATGGATGAGCAGTTCTTC.

This clonotype has just a few counts. CDR3 protein: CASSLGQGGRANTEAFF. In DNA form, the CDR3 reads TGTGCCAGCAGCTTAGGACAGGGCGGTCGGGCTAACACTGAAGCTTTCTTT. This chain joins TRBV7-2 and TRBJ1-1; 7 positions match TRBD1. Looked up from germline, CDR1 is SGHTA and CDR2 is FQGNSA. The trim removed 1 base at V and 2 bases at J, leaving 10 bases unmatched. CDR3 size: 17 residues.

This chain joins TRBV12-3 or TRBV12-4 and TRBJ2-2; D perhaps matches TRBD1 (5 bases). The CDR3 length is 14 residues. The V end lost 7 bases, the J end lost 1 base, and 10 bases lay between the germline ends. The CDR3 is CASTKTENTGELFF. The CDR3 nucleotides are TGTGCCAGCACCAAGACAGAGAACACCGGGGAGCTGTTTTTT.

This clonotype was picked up a small number of times. The chain carries TRBV7-9 and TRBJ1-1; 7 bases are a match to TRBD1. Trimming removed 5 bases from V and 4 bases from J; junction bases left unmatched: 7. The CDR3 totals 14 residues. Germline loops: CDR1 SEHNR, CDR2 FQNEAQ (reference sequence). CDR3 in amino acids: CASSTQGVGTEAFF. Written as DNA, the CDR3 is TGTGCCAGCAGCACCCAGGGGGTCGGCACTGAAGCTTTCTTT.

This clonotype appeared a few times. This sequence joins TRBV20-1 and TRBJ2-3, with D perhaps TRBD2 (5 bases). Germline V gene lookup returns CDR1 DFQATT and CDR2 SNEGSKA (reference sequence). CDR3 size: 13 residues. Trimming took off 2 bases at V and 2 bases at J, with 8 bases between the two ends. CDR3 residues: CSARTGITDTQYF. CDR3 DNA sequence: TGCAGTGCTAGAACCGGGATCACAGATACGCAGTATTTT.